These 28 T cell receptor beta chains share one sample of origin, sequenced in a study of blood T cells in healthy people across ages. A second roughly 6 to 12 cycle PCR used barcoded and J-beta primers. TCRdb redid the calling of the 5' RACE reads with MiXCR, one entry per CDR3 protein. The sample has fewer than 700,000 distinct CDR3 sequences; roughly two fifths are singletons. Sequences were obtained from blood. These TCRs come from an elderly man in good health.

The J gene is TRBJ2-3, the V gene TRBV11-2; D not resolved. CDR3 length equals 15 residues. V gave up 1 base and J gave up 6 bases, with 14 bases separating them. Germline V lookup: CDR1 SGHAT, CDR2 FQNNGV. DNA of the CDR3: TGTGCCAGCAGCTTAGTGGGCGCCGTAATGGATACGCAGTATTTT. As protein: CASSLVGAVMDTQYF.

As to this clonotype: One end of the junction does not line up with germline, which may come from a read error. The chain uses TRBV20-1 and TRBJ2-7; either TRBD1 or TRBD2 may supply D (5 bases each). Per germline, CDR1 DFQATT and CDR2 SNEGSKA (reference sequence). The CDR3 totals 14 residues. The CDR3 spells CSAGDGRQSYEQYF. CDR3 DNA: TGCAGTGCTGGAGATGGGAGACAGTCCTACGAGCAGTACTTC.

This clonotype is a singleton in its sample. This chain links TRBV20-1 with TRBJ1-5; the D gene is possibly TRBD1 (5 bases). The CDR3 runs 15 residues. With 1 base removed from V and 5 bases from J, the gap between germline ends came to 15 bases. Germline loops: CDR1 DFQATT, CDR2 SNEGSKA (reference sequence). As DNA, the CDR3 is TGCAGTGCTAGAGGCCTAAGTAGAGGGGATCAGCCCCAGCATTTT. Translation: CSARGLSRGDQPQHF.

This chain uses TRBV4-2 with TRBJ2-2; perhaps TRBD2 as D (5 bases). Per germline, CDR1 LGHNA and CDR2 YNFKEQ. The CDR3 is made up of 17 amino acids. Trimming removed 1 base from V and 3 bases from J, with 15 bases in between. The CDR3 bases are TGTGCCAGCAGCCAAGTGTCGAAAACTAGTGACACCGGGGAGCTGTTTTTT. Protein product: CASSQVSKTSDTGELFF.

This clonotype has more than one count but fewer than ten. The chain combines TRBV11-2 with TRBJ2-1; D is uncertain. Germline V lookup: CDR1 SGHAT, CDR2 FQNNGV. V lost 5 bases and J 9 bases, leaving 11 bases between the germline ends. The CDR3 contains 12 residues. The CDR3 reads CASSDWGIEQFF. The DNA for the CDR3 is TGTGCCAGCAGCGATTGGGGTATTGAGCAGTTCTTC.

The V call is TRBV20-1, the J call TRBJ1-6, with D perhaps matching TRBD1 (5 bases). Between the trimmed V and J ends, which lost 6 bases and 10 bases, there was a span of 22 bases. Germline loops: CDR1 DFQATT, CDR2 SNEGSKA (reference sequence). The CDR3 has 15 residues. CDR3 amino acids: CSASDYGAEGSPLHF. The CDR3, as DNA: TGCAGTGCCTCTGACTATGGGGCCGAAGGGTCACCCCTCCACTTT.

V usage is TRBV3-1 and J usage is TRBJ2-7; D possibly corresponds to TRBD1 (5 bases). CDR3 length equals 14 residues. V lost 4 bases and J 3 bases, leaving 13 bases between the germline ends. Germline loops: CDR1 LGHDT, CDR2 YNNKEL (reference sequence). CDR3 loop: CASSPPGRDYEQYF. CDR3 coding DNA: TGTGCCAGCAGCCCCCCCGGCAGGGACTACGAGCAGTACTTC.

The chain couples TRBV10-2 to TRBJ2-5, with D uncertain. Germline CDR1 WSHSY, CDR2 SAAADI. V was trimmed by 0 bases and J by 5 bases, leaving 16 bases between them. The CDR3 is made up of 16 amino acids. CDR3 protein: CASSESGRYVGETQYF. For the CDR3, the DNA is TGCGCCAGCAGTGAGTCAGGGCGGTACGTTGGGGAGACCCAGTACTTC.

V usage is TRBV14 and J usage is TRBJ2-1; D unclear. V was cut by 2 bases and J by 9 bases, with 8 bases left in between. Germline V CDR1 and CDR2: SGHDN, FVKESK. The CDR3 totals 12 residues. Here the CDR3 DNA reads TGTGCCAGCAGCCAATGGCCGGTTGAGCAGTTCTTC. It yields the protein CASSQWPVEQFF.

This chain joins TRBV10-1 and TRBJ1-2; D is undetermined. The CDR3 length is 12 residues. V was shortened by 0 bases and J by 10 bases, with 9 bases between the two germline ends. CDR1 and CDR2 from the germline V gene are WNHNN and SYGVQD (reference sequence). In DNA form, the CDR3 reads TGCGCCAGCAGTGAGTCTGGCACCTACTACACCTTC. Translation: CASSESGTYYTF.

This clonotype was counted ten times or more. The chain is built from TRBV11-1 and TRBJ1-2; TRBD1 matches at 9 bases. J was trimmed by 5 bases and V by 5 bases; bases with no gene match: 9. CDR1 and CDR2 (germline): SGHAT, FQDESV (reference sequence). There are 15 residues in the CDR3. The CDR3 DNA reads TGTGCCAGCAGCCCCACCGGGACAGGGATTTATGGCTACACCTTC. Translating gives CASSPTGTGIYGYTF.

This clonotype was seen a handful of times. V and J are TRBV29-1 and TRBJ2-7; D is unclear. CDR3 length: 14 amino acids. The germline V gene encodes CDR1 SQVTM and CDR2 ANQGSEA. The ends were cut back, 6 bases at V and 0 bases at J, with 15 bases in the middle. CDR3 amino acids: CSVAGRTSSYEQYF. The DNA for the CDR3 is TGCAGCGTCGCAGGACGTACAAGCTCCTACGAGCAGTACTTC.

V is TRBV12-3 or TRBV12-4 and J is TRBJ2-1, with 8 bases identical to TRBD1. V gave up 5 bases and J gave up 12 bases; unmatched junction bases: 12. The CDR3 has 14 amino acids. CDR3 residues: CASSHRGSDVGQFF. The DNA of the CDR3 is TGTGCCAGCAGTCACAGGGGGTCGGATGTCGGGCAGTTCTTC.

The chain combines TRBV7-2 with TRBJ1-1; possibly TRBD1 for D (5 bases). V was pared by 5 bases and J by 2 bases, with 21 bases between. Germline values: CDR1 SGHTA, CDR2 FQGNSA. The CDR3 extends over 17 amino acids. CDR3 loop: CASSPRPGRIQNTEAFF. The CDR3 bases are TGTGCCAGCAGCCCCAGACCGGGACGGATACAAAACACTGAAGCTTTCTTT.

This clonotype was detected only once. Germline and junction disagree at one end, which may indicate a read error. This chain connects TRBV5-1 to TRBJ2-6; a possible D gene is TRBD2 (6 bases). CDR1 and CDR2 from the germline V gene are SGHRS and YFSETQ. The CDR3 consists of 17 residues. The CDR3 here is CASSLGQGSFGGNVLTF. The CDR3 DNA sequence: TGCGCCAGCAGCTTGGGGCAGGGATCCTTCGGGGGCAACGTCCTGACTTTC.

The chain carries TRBV6-2 or TRBV6-3 and TRBJ2-1; D is unresolved. CDR1 and CDR2 from the germline V gene are MNHEY and SVGEGT. Trimming removed 1 base at V and 10 bases at J, with 14 bases between. The length of the CDR3 is 14 residues. Here the CDR3 DNA reads TGTGCCAGCAGTTACTTAGGGCCTACCGCCGAGCAGTTCTTC. Residues: CASSYLGPTAEQFF.

In this sample, this clonotype turned up many times. The chain carries TRBV7-2 and TRBJ2-5; the D is unclear. Germline loops: CDR1 SGHTA, CDR2 FQGNSA. The CDR3 covers 13 residues. Deletions cut 3 bases from V and 0 bases from J, with 5 bases between. The chain's CDR3 is CASSFGHQETQYF. CDR3 DNA sequence: TGTGCCAGCAGCTTCGGGCACCAAGAGACCCAGTACTTC.

This clonotype was counted a few times. The genes are TRBV4-2 and TRBJ2-5; D might be TRBD2 (5 bases). The DNA end favors TRBJ2-4, so the J call may be wrong. CDR3 length equals 14 residues. The germline V gene has CDR1 LGHNA and CDR2 YNFKEQ. CDR3 sequence: CASSQVARTDIQYF. The CDR3, as DNA: TGTGCCAGCAGCCAAGTAGCCAGGACTGACATTCAGTACTTC.

This clonotype has at least ten counts. This chain joins TRBV7-2 and TRBJ1-2; 8 bases are shared with TRBD1. This CDR3 is built from 15 residues. V trimming: 5 bases; J trimming: 0 bases; junction bases outside the gene matches: 5. Germline assignment: CDR1 SGHTA and CDR2 FQGNSA. The CDR3 protein is CASSPQTGANYGYTF. As DNA, the CDR3 is TGTGCCAGCAGCCCCCAGACAGGGGCTAACTATGGCTACACCTTC.

CDR3 protein: CASSPRGGALNEKLFF. CDR3 sequence (DNA): TGTGCCAGCTCCCCGAGGGGAGGCGCTCTGAATGAAAAACTGTTTTTT. The chain employs TRBV18 and TRBJ1-4; D perhaps matches TRBD1 (5 bases). Trimming stripped 6 bases from V and 5 bases from J, with 19 bases between. The CDR3 runs to 16 residues. Per germline, CDR1 KGHSH and CDR2 LQKENI.

The V call is TRBV11-2, the J call TRBJ2-5; the D gene is possibly TRBD2 (5 bases). The V gene lost 0 bases and the J gene lost 7 bases, with 18 bases spanning the gap. Germline V CDR1 and CDR2: SGHAT, FQNNGV. The CDR3 is 16 amino acids. The CDR3: CASSLDLATSRGTQYF. The CDR3 coding sequence is TGTGCCAGCAGCTTAGATTTAGCCACTTCCCGGGGGACCCAGTACTTC.

DNA of the CDR3: TGTGCCACCAGGCCCCGGACTAGCGGTTACGAGCAGTACTTC. Translation: CATRPRTSGYEQYF. The rearrangement links TRBV27 to TRBJ2-7; 10 positions agree with TRBD2. This CDR3 spans 14 amino acids. V shed 10 bases and J 4 bases; nucleotides not matched to a gene: 10. In germline, CDR1 is MNHEY, CDR2 SMNVEV (reference sequence).

This clonotype has a count of ten or more. The V gene is TRBV7-2, the J gene TRBJ2-1; D remains ambiguous. With 1 base removed from V and 4 bases from J, the gap between germline ends came to 8 bases. From germline, CDR1 is SGHTA and CDR2 FQGNSA. The CDR3 runs to 14 residues. The CDR3 sequence is CASSLGFTYNEQFF. The DNA for the CDR3 is TGTGCCAGCAGCTTAGGATTCACGTACAATGAGCAGTTCTTC.

The V call is TRBV29-1, the J call TRBJ2-4, with D uncertain. The CDR3 extends over 11 amino acids. From germline, CDR1 is SQVTM and CDR2 ANQGSEA. Between the trimmed V and J ends, which lost 5 bases and 11 bases, there was a span of 13 bases. CDR3 in amino acids: CSVWRHPFQYF. CDR3 nucleotides: TGCAGCGTTTGGAGACACCCTTTTCAGTACTTC.

This clonotype has only a few counts. The chain carries TRBV30 and TRBJ1-2; TRBD1 might be the D (6 bases). Trimming took off 7 bases at V and 6 bases at J, with 9 bases between the two ends. In germline, CDR1 is GTSNPN, CDR2 SVGIG (reference sequence). The CDR3 totals 10 residues. CDR3 sequence reads: CAYHRDGYTF. The DNA for the CDR3 is TGTGCCTACCACAGGGATGGCTACACCTTC.

The rearrangement joins TRBV20-1 to TRBJ1-6; 7 nucleotides match TRBD1. Losses at the gene ends were 6 bases for V and 7 bases for J; bases not matched to a gene: 9. In germline, CDR1 is DFQATT, CDR2 SNEGSKA (reference sequence). The CDR3 is 14 residues long. The DNA for the CDR3 is TGCAGTGCCGGTTACGGGACAGAGAATTCACCCCTCCACTTT. Encoded protein: CSAGYGTENSPLHF.

The chain employs TRBV7-8 and TRBJ2-5; the match to TRBD1 covers 9 bases. The V segment lost 4 bases and the J segment 5 bases; nucleotides outside the gene matches: 5. The CDR3 contains 14 residues. CDR1 is SGHVS and CDR2 is FQNEAQ in the germline V gene. This chain's CDR3 is CASSYRDREETQYF. The CDR3 DNA reads TGTGCCAGCAGCTACCGGGACAGGGAGGAGACCCAGTACTTC. The variable domain in full, with the rest retrieved from reference TRBV7-8 and TRBJ2-5, is GAGVSQSPRYKVAKRGQDVALRCDPISGHVSLFWYQQALGQGPEFLTYFQNEAQLDKSGLPSDRFFAERPEGSVSTLKIQRTQQEDSAVYLCASSYRDREETQYFGPGTRLLVL.

The chain employs TRBV4-3 and TRBJ2-5; D perhaps matches TRBD1 (6 bases). The CDR3 is 15 residues long. The V gene's germline CDR1 is LGHNA and CDR2 YSLEER. The V and J ends lost 0 bases and 6 bases respectively, with 14 bases between them. CDR3 sequence reads: CASSQDKGRGKTQYF. In DNA form, the CDR3 reads TGCGCCAGCAGCCAAGATAAAGGCAGGGGAAAGACCCAGTACTTC.